The TCR beta chain described here comes from a study of cytomegalovirus exposure and HLA in healthy donors. Both 60 Vbeta primers and 13 Jbeta primers went into the PCR. Clones were sequenced by immunoSEQ multiplex PCR, and TCRdb holds only the in-frame ones, with some missing. The sample carries about 100,000 clones, more than 65% recorded once. Remarks on this clone: The antigen is unknown. Mismatch with germline at one junction end may stem from a read error.

The study, taken as a whole, reports: With high specificity and sensitivity, the classifier reportedly diagnosed cytomegalovirus status. Three CMV-associated chains proved CMV antigen-specific in vitro. Later analysis associated a missense DCLRE1C variant with TCR beta V- and J-gene trimming.

Germline V CDR1 and CDR2: SGDLS, YYNGEE. CDR3 length equals 14 residues. The genes are TRBV9 and TRBJ1-2; D might be TRBD1 (5 bases). The sample was PBMCs. This clonotype originated in a woman between 18 and 29 years old in good health and CMV-seropositive. CDR3 coding DNA: TGTGCCGGCAGCGTACCCGGCGGGGGTCCTGGCTACACCTTC. Translated: CAGSVPGGGPGYTF.